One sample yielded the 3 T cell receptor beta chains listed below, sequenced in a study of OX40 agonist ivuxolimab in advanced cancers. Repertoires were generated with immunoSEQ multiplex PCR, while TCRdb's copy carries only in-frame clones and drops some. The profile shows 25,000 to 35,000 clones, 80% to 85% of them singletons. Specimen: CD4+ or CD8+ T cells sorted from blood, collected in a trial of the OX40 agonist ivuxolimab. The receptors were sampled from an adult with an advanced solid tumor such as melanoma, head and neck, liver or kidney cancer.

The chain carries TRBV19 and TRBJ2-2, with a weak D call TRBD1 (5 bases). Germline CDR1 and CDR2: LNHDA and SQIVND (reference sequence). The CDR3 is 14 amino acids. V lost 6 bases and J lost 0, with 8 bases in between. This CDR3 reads CASSPTANTGELFF. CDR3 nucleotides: TGTGCCAGTAGCCCGACAGCGAACACCGGGGAGCTGTTTTTT.

The CDR3 nucleotides are TGTGCCAGCAGTTTATCGCGGGGGGGTGCGAACACTGAAGCTTTCTTT. Translation gives CASSLSRGGANTEAFF. V usage is TRBV27 and J usage is TRBJ1-1, with D perhaps TRBD1 (5 bases). In germline, CDR1 is MNHEY, CDR2 SMNVEV (reference sequence). With 0 bases removed from V and 1 base from J, the gap between germline ends came to 12 bases. CDR3 length: 16 amino acids.

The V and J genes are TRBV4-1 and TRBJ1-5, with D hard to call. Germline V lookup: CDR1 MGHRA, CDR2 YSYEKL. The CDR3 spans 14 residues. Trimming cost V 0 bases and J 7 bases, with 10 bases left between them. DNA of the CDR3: TGCGCCAGCAGCCAAGATAAGGGAGGACAGCCCCAGCATTTT. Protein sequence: CASSQDKGGQPQHF.